A selection of T cell receptor beta chains follows, all from one sample in a study of blood T cell repertoires in COVID-19. Data came from immunoSEQ multiplex PCR; TCRdb stores just in-frame clones and leaves some out. The sample shows roughly 180,000 clones, about 70% of them seen only once. The material sequenced was peripheral blood. These receptor sequences come from a woman between 45 and 60 years old with active or convalescent COVID-19. The CDR3 runs from the conserved cysteine through the conserved F or W. A D gene is named only where the DNA matches it firmly. A clone size is listed for some rows: how often the clone was seen (once, few, many), or a class if it is expanded.

>-|TRBV19|TRBJ1-5|TRBD1
TGTGCCAGTAGTACCGGACAGGGGAGCAATCAGCCCCAGCATTTT
CASSTGQGSNQPQHF
>-|TRBV7-3|TRBJ2-1|-
TGTGCCAGCAGCTTAATAGGGGGACGCTACAATGAGCAGTTCTTC
CASSLIGGRYNEQFF
>-|TRBV2|TRBJ2-3|-
TGTGCCAGCAGGGGCGGGGTTAGCACAGATACGCAGTATTTT
CASRGGVSTDTQYF
>once|TRBV7-3|TRBJ2-5|-
TGTGCCAGCAGCTGGGACTCTAACCCGGCGGAGACCCAGTACTTC
CASSWDSNPAETQYF
>few|TRBV5-1|TRBJ2-7|TRBD1
TGCGCCAGCAGCTTGACCGGGACAGAGTACGAGCAGTACTTC
CASSLTGTEYEQYF
>-|TRBV6-5|TRBJ2-7|TRBD2
TGTGCCAGCAGGGACAGTGGGGGCGGGAGGCAAGAGCAGTACTTC
CASRDSGGGRQEQYF
>-|TRBV28|TRBJ1-1|-
TGTGCCAGCAGTCCCCTCGGACAGAACACTGAAGCTTTCTTT
CASSPLGQNTEAFF
>few|TRBV6-1|TRBJ1-2|-
TGTGCCAGCAGTGAAGCGCGACATAGCTACACCTTC
CASSEARHSYTF
>-|TRBV7-2|TRBJ2-7|TRBD2
TGTGCCAGCAGCTTTGGTAGCGGGGGGGCCTGGAACGAGCAGTACTTC
CASSFGSGGAWNEQYF
>-|TRBV7-9|TRBJ1-4|TRBD1
TGTGCCAGCAGCTTAGCCCTGACAGGGGGAAATGAAAAACTGTTTTTT
CASSLALTGGNEKLFF
>many|TRBV5-1|TRBJ2-1|-
TGCGCCAGCAGCGCGGACAGCTCCTACAATGAGCAGTTCTTC
CASSADSSYNEQFF
>-|TRBV9|TRBJ2-2|TRBD2
TGTGCCAGCAGCATAGGGTCTAGCGGGAACACCGGGGAGCTGTTTTTT
CASSIGSSGNTGELFF
>-|TRBV10-1|TRBJ1-1|-
TGCGCCAGCAGTGAGTCGATGGCTAGGTTGCGGAGGAACACTGAAGCTTTCTTT
CASSESMARLRRNTEAFF
>-|TRBV3-1/TRBV3-2|TRBJ1-5|TRBD1
TGTGCCAGCAGCCAAAAACAGGGGAGTCAGCCCCAGCATTTT
CASSQKQGSQPQHF
>-|TRBV11-2|TRBJ1-1|-
TGTGCCAGCAGCTCGTCAGGGTGGGTGAACACTGAAGCTTTCTTT
CASSSSGWVNTEAFF
>once|TRBV28|TRBJ1-2|TRBD1
TGTGCCAGCAGCCGTCCAACCAGGGGGCTATGGAATGGCTACACCTTC
CASSRPTRGLWNGYTF
>-|TRBV10-1|TRBJ1-3|-
TGCGCCCCATACGCGGCATCGAGCTCTGGAAACACCATATATTTT
CAPYAASSSGNTIYF
>-|TRBV2|TRBJ2-1|-
TGTGCCAGCAGTCAAAGACCTAGTCCCCTCAATGAGCAGTTCTTC
CASSQRPSPLNEQFF
>-|TRBV25-1|TRBJ1-2|-
TGTGCCAGCAGTGACCCCAGTCGGAGTAACTATGGCTACACCTTC
CASSDPSRSNYGYTF
>-|TRBV21-1|TRBJ2-7|-
TGTGCCAGTAGGAGACAGGGGTTCTGCGAGCAGTACTTC
CASRRQGFCEQYF
>-|TRBV30|TRBJ2-7|-
TGTGCCTGGAGCCAGGTTCGGGAGCAGTACTTC
CAWSQVREQYF
>few|TRBV19|TRBJ1-2|-
TGTGCCAGTAGTATAGACCCCCTCCGTGGGGGCGGCTACACCTTC
CASSIDPLRGGGYTF
>-|TRBV27|TRBJ2-2|TRBD1
TGTGCCAGCAACAAACAGGGGGCGTACACCGGGGAGCTGTTTTTT
CASNKQGAYTGELFF
>-|TRBV3-1/TRBV3-2|TRBJ2-5|-
TGTGCCAGCAGCCAAGGGGCGGGATATGAGACCCAGTACTTC
CASSQGAGYETQYF
>-|TRBV28|TRBJ1-5|TRBD1
TGTGCCAGCAGTTTATGGACCCTCCGGGACAGGGCGGAACAGCCCCAGCATTTT
CASSLWTLRDRAEQPQHF
>-|TRBV7-2|TRBJ1-1|-
TGTGCCAGCAGCCAACAACAGGGATGGAACACTGAAGCTTTCTTT
CASSQQQGWNTEAFF
>-|TRBV28|TRBJ2-5|TRBD1
TGTGCCAGCAGTTTGGGACAGCTACAAGAGACCCAGTACTTC
CASSLGQLQETQYF
>-|TRBV6-6|TRBJ2-6|-
TGTGCCAGCAGAGCCCCCCTTAATACAGGGAACAACGTCCTGACTTTC
CASRAPLNTGNNVLTF
>-|TRBV19|TRBJ2-5|TRBD2
TGTTCCTCGGCCGGGAGGGCCGAAGAGACCCAGTACTTC
CSSAGRAEETQYF
>few|TRBV7-2|TRBJ2-7|TRBD1
TGTGCCAGCAGCCCAACCAGTGGACAGGGTCACGAGCAGTACTTC
CASSPTSGQGHEQYF
>-|TRBV7-9|TRBJ1-2|-
TGTGCCAGCAGCTTAGGGGCCGGACAGTTCAACTATGGCTACACCTTC
CASSLGAGQFNYGYTF